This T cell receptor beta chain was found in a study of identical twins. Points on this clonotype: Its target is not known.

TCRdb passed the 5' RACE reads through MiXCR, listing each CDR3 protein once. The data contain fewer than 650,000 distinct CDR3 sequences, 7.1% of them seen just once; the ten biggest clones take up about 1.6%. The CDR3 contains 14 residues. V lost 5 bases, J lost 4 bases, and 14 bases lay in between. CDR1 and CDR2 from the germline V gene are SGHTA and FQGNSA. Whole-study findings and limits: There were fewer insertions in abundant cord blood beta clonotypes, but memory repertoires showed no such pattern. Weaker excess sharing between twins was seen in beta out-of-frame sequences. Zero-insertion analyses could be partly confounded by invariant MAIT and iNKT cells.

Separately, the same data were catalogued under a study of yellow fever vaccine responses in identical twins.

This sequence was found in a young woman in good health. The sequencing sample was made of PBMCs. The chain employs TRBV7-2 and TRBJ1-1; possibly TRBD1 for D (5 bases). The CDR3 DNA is TGTGCCAGCAGCCCGCTCCAGGGACCCACTGAAGCTTTCTTT. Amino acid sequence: CASSPLQGPTEAFF.